This TCR beta chain stems from a study of blood T cell repertoires in COVID-19. Study overall: Acute and convalescent COVID-19 samples came from the United States, Italy and Spain. PBMCs, B-cell-depleted T cells, or T cells provided the cDNA or gDNA that made up the material.

Authors' data handling: Nucleated cell counts were estimated from reference gene primer amplification. The protocol was immunoSEQ multiplex PCR, while the TCRdb copy is restricted to in-frame clones and leaves out a portion. V, J and clone size are taken as reported in that table, and D and trimming were inferred from the DNA itself. Here the sample spans fewer than 50,000 clones, approximately 79% being singletons. This CDR3 region has 15 residues. Germline CDR1 reads MNHNS; CDR2 reads SASEGT. With V trimmed by 3 bases and J by 3 bases, 7 bases remained unmatched. The specimen was peripheral blood. The chain is built from TRBV6-1 and TRBJ1-2; TRBD1 matches 7 bases. The sequence derives from a man in his 70s with acute or convalescent COVID-19. Here the CDR3 DNA reads TGTGCCAGCAGTGACCAACCCGACAGGGACTATGGCTACACCTTC. Translated: CASSDQPDRDYGYTF.